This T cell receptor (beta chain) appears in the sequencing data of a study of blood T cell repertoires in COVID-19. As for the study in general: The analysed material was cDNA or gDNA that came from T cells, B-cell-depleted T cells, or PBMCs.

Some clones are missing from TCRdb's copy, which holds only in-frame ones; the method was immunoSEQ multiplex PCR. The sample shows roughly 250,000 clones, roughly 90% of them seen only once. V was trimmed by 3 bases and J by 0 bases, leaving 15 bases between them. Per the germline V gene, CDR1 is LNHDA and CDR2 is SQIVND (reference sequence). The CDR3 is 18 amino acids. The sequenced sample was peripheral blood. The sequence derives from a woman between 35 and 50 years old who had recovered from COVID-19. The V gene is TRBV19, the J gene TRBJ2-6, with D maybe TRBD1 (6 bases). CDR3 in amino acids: CASSIRAGAPSGANVLTF. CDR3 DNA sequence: TGTGCCAGTAGTATCAGGGCAGGGGCCCCCTCTGGGGCCAACGTCCTGACTTTC. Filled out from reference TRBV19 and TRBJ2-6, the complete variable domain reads DGGITQSPKYLFRKEGQNVTLSCEQNLNHDAMYWYRQDPGQGLRLIYYSQIVNDFQKGDIAEGYSVSREKKESFPLTVTSAQKNPTAFYLCASSIRAGAPSGANVLTFGAGSRLTVL.